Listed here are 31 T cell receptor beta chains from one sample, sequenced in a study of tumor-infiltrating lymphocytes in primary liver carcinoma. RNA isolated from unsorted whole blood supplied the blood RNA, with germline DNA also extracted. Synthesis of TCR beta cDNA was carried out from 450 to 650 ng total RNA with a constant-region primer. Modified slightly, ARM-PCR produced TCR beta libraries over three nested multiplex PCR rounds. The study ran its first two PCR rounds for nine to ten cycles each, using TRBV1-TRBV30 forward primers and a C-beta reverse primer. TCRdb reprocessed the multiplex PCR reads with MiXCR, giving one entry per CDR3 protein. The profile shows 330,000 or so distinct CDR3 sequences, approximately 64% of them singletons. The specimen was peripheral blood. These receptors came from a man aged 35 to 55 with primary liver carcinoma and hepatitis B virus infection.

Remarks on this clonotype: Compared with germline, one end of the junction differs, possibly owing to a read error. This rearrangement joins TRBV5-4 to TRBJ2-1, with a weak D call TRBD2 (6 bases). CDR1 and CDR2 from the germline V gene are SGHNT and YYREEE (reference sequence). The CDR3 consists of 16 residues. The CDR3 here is CASSLEAGRSYSEQFF. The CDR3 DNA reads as TGTGCCAGCAGCTTGGAAGCGGGCCGCTCCTACAGTGAGCAGTTCTTC.

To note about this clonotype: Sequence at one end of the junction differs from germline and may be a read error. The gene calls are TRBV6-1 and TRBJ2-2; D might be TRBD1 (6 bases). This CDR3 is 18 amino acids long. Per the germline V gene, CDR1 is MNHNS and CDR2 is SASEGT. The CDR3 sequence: CTSSEAIRQALNTGELFF. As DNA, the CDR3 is TGTACCAGCAGTGAAGCCATCCGACAGGCCCTGAACACCGGGGAGTTGTTTTTT.

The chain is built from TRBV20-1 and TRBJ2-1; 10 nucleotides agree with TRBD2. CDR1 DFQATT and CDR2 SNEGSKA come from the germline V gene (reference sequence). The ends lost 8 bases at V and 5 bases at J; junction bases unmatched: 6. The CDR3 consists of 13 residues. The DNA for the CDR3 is TGCAGTCTTAGCGGGAGGTTGAACAATGAGCAGTTCTTC. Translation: CSLSGRLNNEQFF.

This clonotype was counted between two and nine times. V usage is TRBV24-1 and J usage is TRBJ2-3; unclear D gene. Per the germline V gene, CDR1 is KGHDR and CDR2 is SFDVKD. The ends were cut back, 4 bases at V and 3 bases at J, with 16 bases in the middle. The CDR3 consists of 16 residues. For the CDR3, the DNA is TGTGCCACCAGTGACCCCGACCCGGTTGGGACAGATACGCAGTATTTT. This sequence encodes CATSDPDPVGTDTQYF.

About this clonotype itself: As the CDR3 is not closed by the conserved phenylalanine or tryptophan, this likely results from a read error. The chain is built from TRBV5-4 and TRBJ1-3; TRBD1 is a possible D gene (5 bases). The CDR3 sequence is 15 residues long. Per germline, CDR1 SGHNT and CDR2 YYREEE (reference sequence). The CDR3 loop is CACSRTGTVGNTIYL. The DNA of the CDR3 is TGTGCCTGCAGCAGAACCGGGACGGTAGGAAACACCATATATCTT.

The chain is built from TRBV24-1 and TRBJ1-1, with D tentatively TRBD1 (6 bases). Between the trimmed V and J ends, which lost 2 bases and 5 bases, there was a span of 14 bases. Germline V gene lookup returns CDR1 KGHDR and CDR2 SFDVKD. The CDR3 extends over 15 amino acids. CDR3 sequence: CATSDSWTAGTEAFF. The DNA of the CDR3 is TGTGCCACCAGTGATTCCTGGACAGCCGGAACTGAAGCTTTCTTT.

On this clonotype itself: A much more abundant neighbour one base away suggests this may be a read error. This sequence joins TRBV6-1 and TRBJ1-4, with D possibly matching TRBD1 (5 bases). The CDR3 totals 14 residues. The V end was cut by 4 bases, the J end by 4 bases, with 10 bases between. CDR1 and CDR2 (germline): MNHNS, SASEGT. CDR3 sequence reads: CASSVRQSNEKLFF. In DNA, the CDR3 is TGTGCCAGCAGTGTTAGACAGAGTAATGAAAAACTGTTTTTT.

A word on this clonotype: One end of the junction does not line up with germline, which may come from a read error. CDR3 residues: CASNLGGNTEAFF. Written as DNA, the CDR3 is TGTGCCAGCAACTTAGGGGGGAACACCGAAGCTTTCTTT. The genes are TRBV11-3 and TRBJ1-1, with D possibly TRBD1 on 6 matching bases. The CDR3 contains 13 residues. Germline lookup yields CDR1 SGHNT and CDR2 YENEEA.

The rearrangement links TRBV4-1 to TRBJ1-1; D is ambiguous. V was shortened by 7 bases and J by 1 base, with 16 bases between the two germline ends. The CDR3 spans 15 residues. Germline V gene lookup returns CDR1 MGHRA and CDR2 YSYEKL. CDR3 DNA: TGCGCCAGCATCCATGTTTTTCGGTCGAACACTGAAGCTTTCTTT. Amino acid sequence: CASIHVFRSNTEAFF.

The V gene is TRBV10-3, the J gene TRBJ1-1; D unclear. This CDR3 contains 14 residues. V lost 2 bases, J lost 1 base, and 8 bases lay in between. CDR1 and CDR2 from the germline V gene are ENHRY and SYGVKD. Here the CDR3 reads CAISEPTKNTEAFF. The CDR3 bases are TGTGCCATCAGTGAGCCAACGAAGAACACTGAAGCTTTCTTT.

This CDR3 is CASSLDPGDDTQYF. DNA for the CDR3: TGTGCCAGCAGCTTGGATCCGGGGGATGATACCCAGTACTTC. The chain is built from TRBV5-4 and TRBJ2-5; TRBD2 is a possible D gene (6 bases). Trimming took off 0 bases at V and 8 bases at J, with 14 bases between the two ends. This CDR3 has 14 amino acids. Looked up from germline, CDR1 is SGHNT and CDR2 is YYREEE (reference sequence).

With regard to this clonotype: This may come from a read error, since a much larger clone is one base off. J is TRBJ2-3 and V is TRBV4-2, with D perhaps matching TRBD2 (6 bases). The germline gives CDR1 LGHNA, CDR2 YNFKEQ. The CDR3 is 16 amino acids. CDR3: CASTPSPGVDTDTQCF. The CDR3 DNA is TGTGCCAGCACCCCCAGCCCGGGAGTAGACACAGATACGCAGTGTTTT.

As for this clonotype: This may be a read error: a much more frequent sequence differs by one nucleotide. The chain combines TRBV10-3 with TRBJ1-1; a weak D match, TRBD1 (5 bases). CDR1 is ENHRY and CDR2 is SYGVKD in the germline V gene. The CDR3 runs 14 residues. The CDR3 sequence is CAISESNRNTEAYF. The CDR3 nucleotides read TGTGCCATCAGTGAGTCGAACAGGAACACTGAAGCTTACTTT.

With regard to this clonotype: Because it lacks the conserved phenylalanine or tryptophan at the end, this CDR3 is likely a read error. Here the CDR3 DNA reads TGTGCCAGCAGCTTAGTTATTAGCGGGAGCTCCTACAATGAGCAGTTCTTA. This encodes CASSLVISGSSYNEQFL. The chain uses TRBV11-2 and TRBJ2-1; TRBD2 matches 9 bases. Trimming took 1 base from V and 0 from J; bases not matched to a gene: 4. CDR3 length: 17 residues. Germline V gene lookup returns CDR1 SGHAT and CDR2 FQNNGV.

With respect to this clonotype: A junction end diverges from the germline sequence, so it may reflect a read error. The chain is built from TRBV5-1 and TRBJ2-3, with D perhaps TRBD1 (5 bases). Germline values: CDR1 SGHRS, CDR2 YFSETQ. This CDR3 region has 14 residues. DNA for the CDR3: TGCGCCAGCAGCCCTGTGGGTAGCACAGGTACGCAGTATTTT. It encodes CASSPVGSTGTQYF.

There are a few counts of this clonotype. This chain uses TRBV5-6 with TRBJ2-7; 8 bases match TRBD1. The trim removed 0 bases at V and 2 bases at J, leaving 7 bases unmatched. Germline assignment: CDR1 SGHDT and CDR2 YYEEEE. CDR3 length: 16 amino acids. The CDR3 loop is CASSLGDRPSPYEQYF. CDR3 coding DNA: TGTGCCAGCAGCTTGGGGGACAGGCCCAGCCCCTACGAGCAGTACTTC.

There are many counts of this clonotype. The DNA of the CDR3 is TGCGCCAGCAGCGGTAGCGGCAATGAGCAGTTCTTC. Its protein product is CASSGSGNEQFF. This chain links TRBV4-3 with TRBJ2-1; perhaps TRBD2 as D (6 bases). The V gene's germline CDR1 is LGHNA and CDR2 YSLEER. This CDR3 has 12 residues. V dropped 5 bases and J dropped 6 bases, with 8 bases sitting between them.

The chain's CDR3 is CASRTSGRGAEEQFF. The CDR3 bases are TGTGCCAGCAGGACTAGCGGGAGGGGGGCCGAGGAGCAGTTCTTC. The chain couples TRBV5-4 to TRBJ2-1; 14 nucleotides match TRBD2. Trimming removed 5 bases from V and 10 bases from J; junction bases left unmatched: 8. This CDR3 comprises 15 residues. Germline V gives CDR1 SGHNT, CDR2 YYREEE (reference sequence).

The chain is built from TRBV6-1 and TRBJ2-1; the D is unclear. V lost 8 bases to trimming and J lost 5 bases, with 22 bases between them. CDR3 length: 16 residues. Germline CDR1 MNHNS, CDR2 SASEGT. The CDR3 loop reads CASGVGSSAIHNEQFF. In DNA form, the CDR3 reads TGTGCCAGCGGTGTAGGTAGCTCAGCGATTCACAATGAGCAGTTCTTC.

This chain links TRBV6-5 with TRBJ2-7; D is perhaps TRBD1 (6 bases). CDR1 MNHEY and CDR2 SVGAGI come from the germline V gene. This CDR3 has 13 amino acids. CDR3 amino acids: CTISPQGRNEQYF. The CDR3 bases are TGTACCATCAGCCCACAGGGACGGAACGAGCAGTACTTC.

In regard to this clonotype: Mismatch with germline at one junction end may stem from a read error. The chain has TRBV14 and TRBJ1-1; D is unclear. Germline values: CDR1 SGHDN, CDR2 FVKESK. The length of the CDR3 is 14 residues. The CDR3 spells CANSQTVFGTEAFF. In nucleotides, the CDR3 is TGTGCCAACAGCCAAACGGTATTTGGCACTGAAGCTTTCTTT.

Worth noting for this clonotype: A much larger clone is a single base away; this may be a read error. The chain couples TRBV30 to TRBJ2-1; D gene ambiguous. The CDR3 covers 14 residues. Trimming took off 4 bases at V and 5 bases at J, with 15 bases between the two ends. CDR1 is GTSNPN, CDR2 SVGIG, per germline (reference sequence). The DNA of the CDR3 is TGTGCCTGGAAAGGGCTATCTGGGAACAATGAGCAGTTCTTC. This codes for CAWKGLSGNNEQFF.

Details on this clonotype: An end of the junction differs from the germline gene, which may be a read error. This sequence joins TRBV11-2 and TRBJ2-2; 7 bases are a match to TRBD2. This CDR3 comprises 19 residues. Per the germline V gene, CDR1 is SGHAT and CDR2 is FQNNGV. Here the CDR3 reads CASSLDSRGRVLDTGELFF. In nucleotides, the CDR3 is TGTGCCAGCAGCTTAGATTCTAGAGGGAGGGTCCTCGACACTGGGGAGCTGTTTTTT.

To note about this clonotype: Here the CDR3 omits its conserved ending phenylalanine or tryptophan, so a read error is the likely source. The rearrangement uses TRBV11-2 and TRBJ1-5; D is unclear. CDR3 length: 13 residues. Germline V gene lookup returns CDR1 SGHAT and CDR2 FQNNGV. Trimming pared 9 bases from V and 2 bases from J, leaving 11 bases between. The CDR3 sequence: CASTVGGNQPQHC. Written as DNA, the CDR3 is TGTGCCAGTACAGTTGGTGGCAATCAGCCCCAGCATTGT.

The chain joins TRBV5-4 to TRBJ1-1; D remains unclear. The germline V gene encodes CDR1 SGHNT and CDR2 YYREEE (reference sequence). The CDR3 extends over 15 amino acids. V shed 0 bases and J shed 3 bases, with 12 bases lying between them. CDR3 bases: TGTGCCAGCAGCTTGGCCTGGGGAGAGGACACTGAAGCTTTCTTT. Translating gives CASSLAWGEDTEAFF.

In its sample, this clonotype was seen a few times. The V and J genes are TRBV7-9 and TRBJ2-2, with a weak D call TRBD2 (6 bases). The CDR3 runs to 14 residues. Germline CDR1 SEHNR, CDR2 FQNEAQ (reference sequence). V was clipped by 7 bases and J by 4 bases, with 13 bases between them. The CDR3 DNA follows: TGTGCCAGCAATGAGGGGAGGAGCACCGGGGAGCTGTTTTTT. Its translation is CASNEGRSTGELFF. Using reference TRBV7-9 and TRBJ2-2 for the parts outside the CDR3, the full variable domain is DTGVSQNPRHKITKRGQNVTFRCDPISEHNRLYWYRQTLGQGPEFLTYFQNEAQLEKSRLLSDRFSAERPKGSFSTLEIQRTEQGDSAMYLCASNEGRSTGELFFGEGSRLTVL.

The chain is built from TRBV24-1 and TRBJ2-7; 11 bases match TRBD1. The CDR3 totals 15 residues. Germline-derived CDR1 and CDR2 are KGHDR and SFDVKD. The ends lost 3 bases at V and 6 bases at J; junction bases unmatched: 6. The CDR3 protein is CATSDNGQGAFEQYF. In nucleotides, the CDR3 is TGTGCCACCAGTGATAACGGACAGGGGGCTTTCGAGCAGTACTTC.

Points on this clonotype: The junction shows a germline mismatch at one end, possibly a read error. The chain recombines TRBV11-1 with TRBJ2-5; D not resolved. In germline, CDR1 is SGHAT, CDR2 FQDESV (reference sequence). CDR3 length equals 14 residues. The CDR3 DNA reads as TGTGCCAGTAGCTTGGTGGTCGGTAGAGAGACCCAGTACTTC. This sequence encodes CASSLVVGRETQYF.

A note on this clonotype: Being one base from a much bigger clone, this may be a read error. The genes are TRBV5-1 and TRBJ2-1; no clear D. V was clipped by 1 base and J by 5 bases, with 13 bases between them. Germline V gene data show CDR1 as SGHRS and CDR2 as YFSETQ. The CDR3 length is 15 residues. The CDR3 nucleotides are TGCGCCAGCAGCTTGTCTGTGGCGTGGGACAATGAGCAGTTCTTC. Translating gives CASSLSVAWDNEQFF.

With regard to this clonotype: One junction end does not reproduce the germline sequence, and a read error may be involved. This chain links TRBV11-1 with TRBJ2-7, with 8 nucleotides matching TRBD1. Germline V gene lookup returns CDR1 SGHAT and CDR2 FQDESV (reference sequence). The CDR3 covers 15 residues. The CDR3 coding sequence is TGTGTCAGCAGCTTAACTCAGGGGGCCCACTACGAGCGGTACTTC. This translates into CVSSLTQGAHYERYF.

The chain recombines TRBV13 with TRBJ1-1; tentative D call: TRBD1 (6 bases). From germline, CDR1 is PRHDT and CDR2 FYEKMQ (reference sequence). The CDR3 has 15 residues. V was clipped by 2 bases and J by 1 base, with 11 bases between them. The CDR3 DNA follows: TGTGCCAGCAGCTTATTAAAGACAGGGAACACTGAAGCTTTCTTT. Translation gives CASSLLKTGNTEAFF.